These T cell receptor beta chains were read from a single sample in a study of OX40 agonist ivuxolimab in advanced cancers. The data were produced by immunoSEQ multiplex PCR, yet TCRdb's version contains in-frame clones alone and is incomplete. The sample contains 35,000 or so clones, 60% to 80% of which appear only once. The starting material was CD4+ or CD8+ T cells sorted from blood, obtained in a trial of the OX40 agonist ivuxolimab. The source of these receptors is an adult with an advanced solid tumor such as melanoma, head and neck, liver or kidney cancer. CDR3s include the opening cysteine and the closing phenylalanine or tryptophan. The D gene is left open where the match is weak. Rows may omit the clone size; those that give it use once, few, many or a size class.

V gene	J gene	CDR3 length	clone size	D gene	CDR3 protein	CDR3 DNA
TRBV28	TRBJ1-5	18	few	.	CASSWGPLQGNGNQPQHF	TGTGCCAGCAGTTGGGGGCCCCTGCAGGGAAATGGCAATCAGCCCCAGCATTTT
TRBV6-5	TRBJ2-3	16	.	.	CASSYSPTPTMDTQYF	TGTGCCAGCAGTTACTCTCCCACCCCTACAATGGATACGCAGTATTTT
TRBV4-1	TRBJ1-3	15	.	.	CASSQDAGGGNTIYF	TGCGCCAGCAGCCAAGACGCGGGAGGTGGAAACACCATATATTTT
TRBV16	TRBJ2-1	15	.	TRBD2	CASSQSRLAGEKQFF	TGTGCCAGCAGCCAATCGAGGCTAGCGGGAGAGAAGCAGTTCTTC
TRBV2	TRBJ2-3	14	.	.	CASSDSAGSDTQYF	TGTGCCAGCAGTGACTCGGCGGGATCAGATACGCAGTATTTT
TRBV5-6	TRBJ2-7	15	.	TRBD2	CASSLEPSGSYEQYF	TGTGCCAGCAGCTTGGAGCCTAGCGGCTCCTACGAGCAGTACTTC
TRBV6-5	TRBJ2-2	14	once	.	CASSRTPSTGELFF	TGTGCCAGCAGCCGGACACCCTCCACCGGGGAGCTGTTTTTT
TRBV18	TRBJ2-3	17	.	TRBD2	CASSEGPSGAPTDTQYF	TGTGCCAGCTCCGAGGGGCCTAGCGGGGCCCCCACAGATACGCAGTATTTT
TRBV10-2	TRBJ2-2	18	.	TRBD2	CASRPAGTSGTHTGELFF	TGCGCCAGCAGACCCGCCGGGACTAGCGGGACCCACACCGGGGAGCTGTTTTTT
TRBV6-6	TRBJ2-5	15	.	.	CASSYNRDRGETQYF	TGTGCCAGCAGTTACAACCGGGACCGGGGGGAGACCCAGTACTTC
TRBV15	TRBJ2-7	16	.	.	CATSSNRDSGYYEQYF	TGTGCCACCAGCAGTAACCGGGACAGCGGGTACTACGAGCAGTACTTC
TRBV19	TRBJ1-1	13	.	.	CASSISGNTEAFF	TGTGCCAGTAGTATAAGTGGGAACACTGAAGCTTTCTTT
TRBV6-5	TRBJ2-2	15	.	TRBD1	CASSPTGEYTGELFF	TGTGCCAGCAGCCCTACAGGGGAGTACACCGGGGAGCTGTTTTTT
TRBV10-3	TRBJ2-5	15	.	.	CAISESTGLGETQYF	TGTGCCATCAGTGAGTCTACGGGATTGGGAGAGACCCAGTACTTC
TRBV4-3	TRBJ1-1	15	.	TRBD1	CASSQDGQGGTEAFF	TGCGCCAGCAGCCAGGACGGACAGGGTGGAACTGAAGCTTTCTTT
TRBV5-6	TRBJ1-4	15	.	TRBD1	CASSSPGTGVEKLFF	TGTGCCAGCAGCTCCCCCGGGACAGGGGTTGAAAAACTGTTTTTT
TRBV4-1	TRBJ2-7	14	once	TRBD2	CASSQGLAGYEQYF	TGCGCCAGCAGCCAAGGACTAGCGGGTTACGAGCAGTACTTC
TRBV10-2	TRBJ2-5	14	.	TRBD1	CASSERTGRETQYF	TGCGCCAGCAGTGAGAGGACAGGGAGAGAGACCCAGTACTTC
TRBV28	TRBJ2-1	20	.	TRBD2	CASTSQKPRTSRSSYNEQFF	TGTGCCAGCACCTCACAGAAGCCCCGGACTAGCAGGAGCTCCTACAATGAGCAGTTCTTC
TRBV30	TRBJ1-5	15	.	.	CAWTEGSSSNQPQHF	TGTGCCTGGACCGAAGGGTCCTCTAGCAATCAGCCCCAGCATTTT
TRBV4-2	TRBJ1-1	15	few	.	CASSQESGSDTEAFF	TGTGCCAGCAGCCAAGAGAGCGGGAGTGACACTGAAGCTTTCTTT
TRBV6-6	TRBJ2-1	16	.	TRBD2	CASSYSDIYGRNEQFF	TGTGCCAGCAGTTACTCCGACATCTACGGGAGGAATGAGCAGTTCTTC
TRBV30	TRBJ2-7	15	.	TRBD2	CAWSEPGLASYEQYF	TGTGCCTGGAGTGAACCGGGACTAGCGTCTTACGAGCAGTACTTC
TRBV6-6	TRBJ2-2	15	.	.	CASSYGGGSTGELFF	TGTGCCAGCAGTTACGGAGGGGGTAGCACCGGGGAGCTGTTTTTT